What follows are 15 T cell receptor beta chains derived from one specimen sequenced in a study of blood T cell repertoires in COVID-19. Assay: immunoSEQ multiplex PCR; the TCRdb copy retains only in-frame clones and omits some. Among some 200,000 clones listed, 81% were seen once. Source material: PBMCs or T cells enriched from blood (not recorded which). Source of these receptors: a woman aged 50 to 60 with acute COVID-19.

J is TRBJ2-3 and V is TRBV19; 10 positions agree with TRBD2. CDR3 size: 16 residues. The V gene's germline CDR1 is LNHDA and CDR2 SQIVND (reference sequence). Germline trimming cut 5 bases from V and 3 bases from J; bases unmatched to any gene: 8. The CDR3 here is CASSDSGTSETDTQYF. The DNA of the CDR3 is TGTGCCAGTAGTGACTCCGGGACTAGCGAGACAGATACGCAGTATTTT.

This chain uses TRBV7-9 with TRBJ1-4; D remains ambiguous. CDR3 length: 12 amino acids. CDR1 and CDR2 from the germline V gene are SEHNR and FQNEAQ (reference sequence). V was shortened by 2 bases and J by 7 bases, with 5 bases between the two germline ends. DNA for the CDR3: TGTGCCAGCAGCTTATACGGTGAAAAACTGTTTTTT. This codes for CASSLYGEKLFF.

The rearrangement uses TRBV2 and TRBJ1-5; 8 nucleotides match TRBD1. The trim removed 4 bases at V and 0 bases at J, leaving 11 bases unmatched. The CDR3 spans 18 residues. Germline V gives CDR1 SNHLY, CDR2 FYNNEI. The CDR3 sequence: CASSVPGQGFSSNQPQHF. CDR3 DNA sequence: TGTGCCAGCAGTGTCCCAGGACAGGGATTCTCTAGCAATCAGCCCCAGCATTTT.

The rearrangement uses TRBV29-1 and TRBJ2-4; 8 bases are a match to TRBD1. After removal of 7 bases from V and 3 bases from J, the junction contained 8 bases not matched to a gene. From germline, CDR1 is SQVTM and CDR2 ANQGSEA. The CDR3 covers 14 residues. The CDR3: CSADIGQGKNIQYF. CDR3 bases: TGCAGCGCAGATATCGGACAGGGCAAAAACATTCAGTACTTC.

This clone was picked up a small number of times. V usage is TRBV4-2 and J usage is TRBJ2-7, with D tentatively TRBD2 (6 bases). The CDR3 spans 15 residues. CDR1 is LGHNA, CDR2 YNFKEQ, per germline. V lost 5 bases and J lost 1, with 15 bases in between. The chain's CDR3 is CASSSRLDLSYEQYF. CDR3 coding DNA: TGTGCCAGCAGCTCCCGACTAGATTTATCCTACGAGCAGTACTTC.

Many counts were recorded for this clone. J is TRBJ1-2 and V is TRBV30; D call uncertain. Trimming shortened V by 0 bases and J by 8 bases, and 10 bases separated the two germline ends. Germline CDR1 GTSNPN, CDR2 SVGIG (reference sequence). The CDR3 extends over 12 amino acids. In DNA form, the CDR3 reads TGTGCCTGGAGTGTGAACGATCGGGGCTACACCTTC. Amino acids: CAWSVNDRGYTF.

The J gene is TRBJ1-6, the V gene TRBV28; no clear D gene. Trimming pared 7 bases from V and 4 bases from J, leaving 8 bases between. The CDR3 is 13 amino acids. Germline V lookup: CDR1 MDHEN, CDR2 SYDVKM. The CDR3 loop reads CASTDTYNSPLHF. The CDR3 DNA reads TGTGCCAGCACTGACACTTATAATTCACCCCTCCACTTT.

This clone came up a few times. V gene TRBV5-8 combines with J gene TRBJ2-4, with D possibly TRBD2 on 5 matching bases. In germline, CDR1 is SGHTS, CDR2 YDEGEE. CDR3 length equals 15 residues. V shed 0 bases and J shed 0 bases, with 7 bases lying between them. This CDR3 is CASSLASPAKNIQYF. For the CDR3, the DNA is TGTGCCAGCAGCTTGGCTAGCCCAGCCAAAAACATTCAGTACTTC.

The CDR3 region has the DNA TGTGCCAGCAGCTCCTCCACATATAATTCACCCCTCCACTTT. It encodes CASSSSTYNSPLHF. The chain combines TRBV7-2 with TRBJ1-6, with D uncertain. Per germline, CDR1 SGHTA and CDR2 FQGNSA. The CDR3 extends over 14 amino acids. V was cut by 4 bases and J by 4 bases, with 8 bases left in between.

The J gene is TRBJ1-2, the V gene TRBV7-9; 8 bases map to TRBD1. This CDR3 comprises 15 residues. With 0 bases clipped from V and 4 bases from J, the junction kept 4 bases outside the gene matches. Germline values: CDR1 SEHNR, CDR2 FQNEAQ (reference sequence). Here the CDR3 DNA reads TGTGCCAGCAGCTTAGCCTTGGGGACAGGCTATGGCTACACCTTC. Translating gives CASSLALGTGYGYTF.

Here the CDR3 DNA reads TGTGCCAGCAGCCCGGACAGGGGCGGGGAAAAACTGTTTTTT. It yields the protein CASSPDRGGEKLFF. This chain uses TRBV7-2 with TRBJ1-4; 9 bases fit TRBD1. This CDR3 is built from 14 residues. Per germline, CDR1 SGHTA and CDR2 FQGNSA. J gave up 8 bases and V 5 bases, and 6 bases lay outside the gene matches.

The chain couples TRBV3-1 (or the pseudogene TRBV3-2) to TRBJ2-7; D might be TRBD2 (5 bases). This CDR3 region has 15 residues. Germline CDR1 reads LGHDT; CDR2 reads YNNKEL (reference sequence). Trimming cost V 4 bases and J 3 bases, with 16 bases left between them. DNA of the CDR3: TGTGCCAGCAGCCCCCAAGTCCGGGATTTCTACGAGCAGTACTTC. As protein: CASSPQVRDFYEQYF.

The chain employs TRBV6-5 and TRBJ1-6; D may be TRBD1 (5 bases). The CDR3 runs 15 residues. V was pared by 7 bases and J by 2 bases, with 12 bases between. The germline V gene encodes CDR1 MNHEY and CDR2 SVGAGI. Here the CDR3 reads CASTNGGTYNSPLHF. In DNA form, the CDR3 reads TGTGCCAGCACCAATGGGGGGACCTATAATTCACCCCTCCACTTT.

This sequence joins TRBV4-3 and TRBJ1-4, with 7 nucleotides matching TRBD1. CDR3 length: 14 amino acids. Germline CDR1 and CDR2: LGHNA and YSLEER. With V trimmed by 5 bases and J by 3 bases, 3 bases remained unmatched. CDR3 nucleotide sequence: TGCGCCAGCAGCTCGGGGACAGCTAATGAAAAACTGTTTTTT. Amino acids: CASSSGTANEKLFF.

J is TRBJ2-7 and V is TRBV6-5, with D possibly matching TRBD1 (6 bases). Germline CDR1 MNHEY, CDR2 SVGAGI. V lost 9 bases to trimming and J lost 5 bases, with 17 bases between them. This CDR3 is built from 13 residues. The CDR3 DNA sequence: TGTGCCAGGTACAGGGAATCAACCCACGAGCAGTACTTC. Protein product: CARYRESTHEQYF.